The 10 T cell receptor delta chains reported below all come from one sample, sequenced in a study of γδ T cells in repeated Plasmodium falciparum infection. TCRdb reanalysed the multiplex PCR reads via CATT. The sample shows roughly 93,000 delta-chain clones, approximately 0.96% of them seen only once. Gammadelta T cells were flow-sorted from PBMC into Vgamma9/Vdelta2+ and Vdelta2-negative populations for bulk analysis. Source material: gamma-delta T cells from blood. The origin of the receptors is a pool of human donors (malaria-infected and uninfected, not separated).

In the case of this clone: This DNA's translation and the protein TCRdb lists, from a much larger clone, do not match at residue 6, likely due to a read error; the protein shown is translated from the DNA. This rearrangement joins TRDV2 to TRDJ1; 13 bases are a match to TRDD3. The J gene is not listed in TCRdb, so it was assigned here from a DNA match to germline. Germline V gene sequence: CDR1 GEAIGNYY, CDR2 EKD. This CDR3 comprises 18 residues. V lost 1 base to trimming and J lost 1 base; unmatched junction nucleotides: 8. The CDR3 DNA follows: TGTGCCTGTGACACAGCACTGGGGGATACGTCCGTCACCGATAAACTCATCTTT. Its protein is CACDTALGDTSVTDKLIF.

On this clone: The amino acid sequence in TCRdb belongs to a much larger clone and departs from this DNA's translation at residue 14, likely a sequencing read error; the sequence shown is translated from the DNA. The rearrangement joins TRDV2 to TRDJ1; 10 bases agree with TRDD3. Because TCRdb records no J gene, it was assigned here through a match of the DNA to germline. CDR3 size: 18 residues. Germline values: CDR1 GEAIGNYY, CDR2 EKD. The CDR3 nucleotides are TGTGCCTGTGACACCGTATGGGGGATACCGAGCCGCACCGGTAAACTCATCTTT. It encodes CACDTVWGIPSRTGKLIF.

This clone was counted a few times. TCRdb assigns this DNA the protein of a much larger clone, which departs from its translation at residue 3; this likely reflects a read error, and the protein shown comes from translating the DNA. The genes are TRDV1 and TRDJ1; 7 bases agree with TRDD3. TCRdb leaves out the J gene; it was filled in here by matching the DNA to germline. This CDR3 comprises 24 residues. Trimming removed 10 bases from V and 1 base from J; junction bases left unmatched: 39. CDR1 is TSWWSYY and CDR2 is QGS in the germline V gene. CDR3 protein: CAHGPSPPLDTLLGTSGVTDKLIF. The CDR3 DNA sequence: TGTGCTCATGGTCCCTCCCCCCCACTCGACACCTTACTGGGGACCTCGGGTGTCACCGATAAACTCATCTTT.

This clone was seen only a few times. The protein held in TCRdb is that of a much larger clone and does not match this DNA's translation at residue 11, likely because of a read error; the protein shown is translated from the DNA. The chain is built from TRDV2 and TRDJ1; 9 bases align to TRDD3. This CDR3 spans 19 amino acids. The V gene end was trimmed by 0 bases and the J gene end by 0 bases; junction bases not matched to a gene: 13. The germline V gene has CDR1 GEAIGNYY and CDR2 EKD. The CDR3 protein is CACDTVGTGGLKYTDKLIF. CDR3 nucleotides: TGTGCCTGTGACACCGTTGGTACTGGGGGACTAAAGTACACCGATAAACTCATCTTT.

A remark on this clone: TCRdb's protein, taken from a much larger clone, differs from this DNA's translation at residue 17, likely owing to a read error; the protein displayed comes from the DNA. V usage is TRDV1 and J usage is TRDJ2, with TRDD2 matching over 7 bases. No J gene was available from TCRdb, and it was assigned here by a germline match of the DNA. The germline V gene has CDR1 TSWWSYY and CDR2 QGS. This CDR3 has 24 amino acids. Trimming removed 3 bases from V and 3 bases from J; junction bases left unmatched: 31. CDR3 sequence: CALGDRPSSRLWNPPSSVTAQLFF. The CDR3 DNA reads TGTGCTCTTGGGGACCGACCTTCCTCCCGTCTCTGGAACCCCCCTTCCTCCGTGACAGCACAACTCTTCTTT.

In the case of this clone: The protein in TCRdb stems from a much larger clone and differs at residue 10 from this DNA's translation, likely a read error; here the protein is translated from the DNA. The rearrangement joins TRDV1 to TRDJ1, with 12 bases that match TRDD3. TCRdb leaves out the J gene; it was filled in here by matching the DNA to germline. The V segment lost 1 base and the J segment 1 base; nucleotides outside the gene matches: 28. There are 25 residues in the CDR3. Germline loops: CDR1 TSWWSYY, CDR2 QGS. The CDR3 here is CALGEQGNPMNKVWGIRWPTDKLIF. As DNA, the CDR3 is TGTGCTCTTGGGGAACAGGGCAATCCTATGAACAAAGTCTGGGGGATACGATGGCCCACCGATAAACTCATCTTT.

Details on this clone: The protein given by TCRdb reflects a much larger clone and differs at residue 19 from this DNA's translation, likely from a read error; the protein shown is the DNA's translation. V usage is TRDV1 and J usage is TRDJ1; TRDD3 agrees at 13 bases. The J gene, left out of TCRdb, was set here by checking the DNA against germline. This CDR3 is built from 26 residues. V was pared by 3 bases and J by 0 bases, with 31 bases of the junction left unmatched. Germline CDR1 reads TSWWSYY; CDR2 reads QGS. For the CDR3, the DNA is TGTGCTCTTGGGGACCTAACTTCCTTCAGTCGTACTGGGGGATACGCCCTCCTTGCTTACACCGATAAACTCATCTTT. It translates to CALGDLTSFSRTGGYALLAYTDKLIF.

This clone has only a few counts. The protein TCRdb lists belongs to a much larger clone and differs from this DNA's translation at residue 12, which points to a read error; the protein shown is made from the DNA. V is TRDV1 and J is TRDJ1; D uncertain. This CDR3 has 15 residues. Germline-derived CDR1 and CDR2 are TSWWSYY and QGS. The CDR3 sequence is CALGECPRGTDRLIF. The CDR3 bases are TGTGCTCTTGGGGAATGCCCTCGGGGCACCGATAGACTCATCTTT.

This clone turned up a few times. TCRdb records a much larger clone's protein for this DNA, with a difference at residue 12 that likely arises from a read error; the protein given is the translation of the DNA. The CDR3 bases are TGTGCTCTTGGGGAACTAGGGCCTACTACCTACAGGGGGATACCCCGTAATCTGCTAAATCCGAGGGCCGATAAACTCATCTTT. The encoded protein is CALGELGPTTYRGIPRNLLNPRADKLIF. The chain employs TRDV1 and TRDJ1; 9 positions agree with TRDD3. Matching the DNA to germline supplied the J gene, which TCRdb does not give. With 0 bases clipped from V and 3 bases from J, the junction kept 41 bases outside the gene matches. Germline loops: CDR1 TSWWSYY, CDR2 QGS. The CDR3 contains 28 residues.

This clone was seen only a few times. One base separates it from a far larger clone, so it is likely a read error. Other nucleotide sequences from this sample produce the same CDR3. This chain connects TRDV1 to TRDJ1; 8 positions match TRDD3. This CDR3 comprises 14 residues. Looked up from germline, CDR1 is TSWWSYY and CDR2 is QGS. The CDR3 protein is CALERTGGPDKLIF. As DNA, the CDR3 is TGTGCTCTTGAACGAACTGGGGGCCCTGATAAACTCATTTTT.